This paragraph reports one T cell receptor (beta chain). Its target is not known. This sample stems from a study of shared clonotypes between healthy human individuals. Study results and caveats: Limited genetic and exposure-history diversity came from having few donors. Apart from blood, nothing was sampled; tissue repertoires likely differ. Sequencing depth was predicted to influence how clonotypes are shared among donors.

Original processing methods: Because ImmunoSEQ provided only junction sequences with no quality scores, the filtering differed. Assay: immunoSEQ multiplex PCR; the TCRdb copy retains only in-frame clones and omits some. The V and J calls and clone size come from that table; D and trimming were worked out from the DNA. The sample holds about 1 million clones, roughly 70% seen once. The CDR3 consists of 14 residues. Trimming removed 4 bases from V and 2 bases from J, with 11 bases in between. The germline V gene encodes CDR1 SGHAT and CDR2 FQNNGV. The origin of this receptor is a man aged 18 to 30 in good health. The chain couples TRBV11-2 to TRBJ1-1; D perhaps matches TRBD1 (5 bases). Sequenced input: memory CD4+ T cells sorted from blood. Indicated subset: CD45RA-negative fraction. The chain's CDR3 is CASSSPQGNTEAFF. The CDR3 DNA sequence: TGTGCCAGCAGCTCACCTCAGGGAAACACTGAAGCTTTCTTT.